This TCR beta chain appears in the sequencing data of a study of T-cell reconstitution after alpha-beta-depleted transplantation in children. Overall study results and limits: Reportedly, only several hundred clones from non-depleted graft cells drove alpha-beta T-cell counts at about two months. Diversity and T-cell counts at one year after transplant derived mostly from new T cells. Surviving recipient T cells and thymic progenitors accounted for the high day-60 TCRbeta diversity observed in some patients.

Library preparation (for TCRbeta) was performed with unique molecular identifiers. TCRdb fed the PCR reads into MiXCR, producing one record per CDR3 protein. The sample shows roughly 400,000 distinct CDR3 sequences, 43% of them seen only once. This clonotype was found a few times. Its antigen is still unknown. Here the sequenced sample was PBMCs, taken before TCRalphabeta/CD19-depleted stem cell transplant. The receptor's source is a girl aged 2-10 years with aplastic anemia, due to receive a stem cell transplant.

For the CDR3, the DNA is TGCAGCGTTGACAGCCCCGGACGGCGCTATGGCTACACCTTC. Protein: CSVDSPGRRYGYTF. The chain is built from TRBV29-1 and TRBJ1-2; D gene unclear. The germline V gene encodes CDR1 SQVTM and CDR2 ANQGSEA. V was trimmed by 3 bases and J by 4 bases, leaving 15 bases between them. The CDR3 runs to 14 residues.